The 27 T cell receptor beta chains below all came from one sample that was sequenced in a study of response to subunit inactivated influenza vaccine. Via MiXCR, TCRdb re-called the RT-PCR reads, giving one row per CDR3 protein. The sample lists around 760,000 distinct CDR3 sequences; about 14% were seen once. Material: PBMCs from blood, obtained approximately 15 days before vaccination. All receptors come from a man aged 50-60 years who received an inactivated influenza vaccine.

This clonotype was observed a handful of times. The gene calls are TRBV12-3 or TRBV12-4 and TRBJ2-1; TRBD2 aligns across 10 bases. There are 15 residues in the CDR3. V gave up 3 bases and J gave up 6 bases; unmatched junction bases: 5. The CDR3 DNA sequence: TGTGCCAGCAGTTTTCGTCTAGCGGGGGCCAATGAGCAGTTCTTC. This encodes CASSFRLAGANEQFF.

The genes are TRBV4-3 and TRBJ2-5, with TRBD2 identical over 7 bases. After removal of 0 bases from V and 2 bases from J, the junction contained 6 bases not matched to a gene. The CDR3 sequence is 16 residues long. CDR1 and CDR2 (germline): LGHNA, YSLEER. CDR3: CASSQDPPSGQETQYF. CDR3 nucleotides: TGCGCCAGCAGCCAAGATCCGCCTAGCGGTCAAGAGACCCAGTACTTC.

V gene TRBV7-2 combines with J gene TRBJ2-7, with D unclear. Trimming removed 4 bases from V and 1 base from J, with 11 bases in between. Germline V gives CDR1 SGHTA, CDR2 FQGNSA. The CDR3 loop spans 14 amino acids. CDR3 nucleotide sequence: TGTGCCAGCAGCTCGATGCTACAGTCCTACGAGCAGTACTTC. Protein: CASSSMLQSYEQYF.

This clonotype was seen a handful of times. J is TRBJ2-7 and V is TRBV3-1, with 8 bases matching TRBD2. Unmatched junction bases numbered 7, after V lost 1 base and J lost 2 bases. The V gene's germline CDR1 is LGHDT and CDR2 YNNKEL (reference sequence). CDR3 length equals 16 residues. The CDR3 DNA sequence: TGTGCCAGCAGCCAAGCAGTTGGGGGACTAGCCTACGAGCAGTACTTC. Its protein product is CASSQAVGGLAYEQYF.

This clonotype was observed a few times. The genes are TRBV5-5 and TRBJ1-5; D ambiguous. The germline V gene encodes CDR1 SGHKS and CDR2 YYEKEE (reference sequence). V gave up 0 bases and J gave up 4 bases, with 17 bases separating them. This CDR3 comprises 17 residues. The CDR3 here is CASSLGYWAAGNQPQHF. In nucleotides, the CDR3 is TGTGCCAGCAGCTTGGGATATTGGGCGGCGGGAAATCAGCCCCAGCATTTT.

V is TRBV28 and J is TRBJ2-1, with D perhaps matching TRBD2 (6 bases). The germline V gene encodes CDR1 MDHEN and CDR2 SYDVKM. With 2 bases removed from V and 7 bases from J, the gap between germline ends came to 15 bases. This CDR3 spans 15 amino acids. CDR3 DNA: TGTGCCAGCAGTTTACTTCGGGAGTCGGTAAATGAGCAGTTCTTC. This gives the protein CASSLLRESVNEQFF.

This rearrangement joins TRBV20-1 to TRBJ2-3; D is undetermined. The CDR3 runs 14 residues. Germline values: CDR1 DFQATT, CDR2 SNEGSKA (reference sequence). Trimming took 1 base from V and 3 from J, leaving 11 bases between them. As DNA, the CDR3 is TGCAGTGCTAGAGCCTGGACCGGGACAGATACGCAGTATTTT. It yields the protein CSARAWTGTDTQYF.

This clonotype was seen only a few times. The chain recombines TRBV18 with TRBJ2-5; D perhaps matches TRBD1 (6 bases). This CDR3 comprises 14 residues. The germline V gene has CDR1 KGHSH and CDR2 LQKENI. The ends were cut back, 4 bases at V and 5 bases at J, with 14 bases in the middle. Written as DNA, the CDR3 is TGTGCCAGCTCACAGGGGACAAGCAGGGAGACCCAGTACTTC. Translating gives CASSQGTSRETQYF.

The V gene is TRBV15, the J gene TRBJ2-4, with a weak D call TRBD1 (6 bases). The germline V gene encodes CDR1 LNHNV and CDR2 YYDKDF (reference sequence). V lost 0 bases to trimming and J lost 0 bases, with 12 bases between them. This CDR3 region has 17 residues. The chain's CDR3 is CATSRDHRALAKNIQYF. CDR3 DNA: TGTGCCACCAGCAGAGATCACAGGGCCCTAGCCAAAAACATTCAGTACTTC.

The CDR3 nucleotides are TGCAGTGCTAGCACCGGGACTAGTGGAAACATTCAGTACTTC. Amino acids: CSASTGTSGNIQYF. The J gene is TRBJ2-4, the V gene TRBV20-1; 8 nucleotides line up with TRBD2. The CDR3 extends over 14 amino acids. Germline V CDR1 and CDR2: DFQATT, SNEGSKA (reference sequence). V shed 3 bases and J 6 bases; nucleotides not matched to a gene: 7.

This sequence joins TRBV6-1 and TRBJ2-7; D is possibly TRBD1 (6 bases). Germline CDR1 reads MNHNS; CDR2 reads SASEGT. CDR3 length: 14 residues. V was cut by 6 bases and J by 6 bases, with 18 bases left in between. The CDR3 DNA is TGTGCCAGCAGGCGGACAGCGACAAACCCCGAGCAGTACTTC. This gives the protein CASRRTATNPEQYF.

The chain recombines TRBV5-6 with TRBJ1-1; D not resolved. The CDR3 length is 15 residues. Germline CDR1 SGHDT, CDR2 YYEEEE. The V and J ends lost 2 bases and 4 bases respectively, with 15 bases between them. CDR3 sequence: CASSFRAARSTEAFF. CDR3 nucleotide sequence: TGTGCCAGCAGCTTTCGGGCGGCAAGGAGCACTGAAGCTTTCTTT.

This clonotype was seen repeatedly, ten times or more. One junction end does not reproduce the germline sequence, and a read error may be involved. The chain couples TRBV5-1 to TRBJ2-5; D call uncertain. Germline V gene lookup returns CDR1 SGHRS and CDR2 YFSETQ. The CDR3 is 13 amino acids. The CDR3 DNA is TGTGCCAGCAGCTTAGGGCCAGAAGAGACCCAGTACTTC. Protein: CASSLGPEETQYF. The whole variable domain, remainder taken from reference TRBV5-1 and TRBJ2-5, is KAGVTQTPRYLIKTRGQQVTLSCSPISGHRSVSWYQQTPGQGLQFLFEYFSETQRNKGNFPGRFSGRQFSNSRSEMNVSTLELGDSALYLCASSLGPEETQYFGPGTRLLVL.

This clonotype occurred a few times. V gene TRBV4-3 combines with J gene TRBJ2-1; D is unresolved. The CDR3 is made up of 14 amino acids. The germline gives CDR1 LGHNA, CDR2 YSLEER. Trimming removed 2 bases at V and 6 bases at J, with 11 bases between. CDR3 sequence: CASSQYGRINEQFF. DNA of the CDR3: TGCGCCAGCAGCCAATACGGTAGAATCAATGAGCAGTTCTTC.

The chain links TRBV14 to TRBJ2-4; TRBD1 matches at 10 bases. J gave up 2 bases and V 5 bases, and 0 bases lay outside the gene matches. Germline V gives CDR1 SGHDN, CDR2 FVKESK. The CDR3 has 14 residues. The CDR3: CASSDRGPKNIQYF. CDR3 DNA: TGTGCCAGCAGCGACAGGGGGCCCAAAAACATTCAGTACTTC.

This clonotype has more than one count but fewer than ten. This chain connects TRBV7-2 to TRBJ2-7; D is perhaps TRBD1 or TRBD2 (5 bases each). Germline V gene data show CDR1 as SGHTA and CDR2 as FQGNSA. The CDR3 extends over 13 amino acids. V lost 7 bases to trimming and J lost 0 bases, with 10 bases between them. The DNA for the CDR3 is TGTGCCAGCAAGGGACCTAGCTCCTACGAGCAGTACTTC. This encodes CASKGPSSYEQYF.

The chain employs TRBV6-1 and TRBJ2-7; 8 bases are shared with TRBD1. Germline CDR1 and CDR2: MNHNS and SASEGT. The length of the CDR3 is 15 residues. The J segment lost 0 bases and the V segment lost 3 bases, leaving 4 bases of the junction unmatched. CDR3 sequence reads: CASSDGDRYSYEQYF. The DNA for the CDR3 is TGTGCCAGCAGTGATGGGGACAGGTACTCCTACGAGCAGTACTTC.

In its sample, this clonotype was seen a few times. The DNA for the CDR3 is TGTGCCAGCAGCCATGGGCGGTCCTCCTACGAGCAGTACTTC. As protein: CASSHGRSSYEQYF. The chain combines TRBV3-1 with TRBJ2-7, with unresolved D. The germline V gene encodes CDR1 LGHDT and CDR2 YNNKEL (reference sequence). V was clipped by 3 bases and J by 0 bases, with 9 bases between them. This CDR3 region has 14 residues.

In nucleotides, the CDR3 is TGTGCCAGCAGCTTACGACAGGAACCGCATGATGAGCAGTTCTTC. Protein product: CASSLRQEPHDEQFF. The chain recombines TRBV5-4 with TRBJ2-1; tentative D call: TRBD1 (6 bases). Trimming removed 2 bases from V and 8 bases from J, with 17 bases in between. CDR1 and CDR2 (germline): SGHNT, YYREEE (reference sequence). This CDR3 is 15 amino acids long. Using reference TRBV5-4 and TRBJ2-1 for the parts outside the CDR3, the full variable domain is ETGVTQSPTHLIKTRGQQVTLRCSSQSGHNTVSWYQQALGQGPQFIFQYYREEENGRGNFPPRFSGLQFPNYSSELNVNALELDDSALYLCASSLRQEPHDEQFFGPGTRLTVL.

This clonotype was seen only a few times. The chain uses TRBV6-2 or TRBV6-3 and TRBJ2-5; TRBD2 aligns across 10 bases. Germline lookup yields CDR1 MNHEY and CDR2 SVGEGT. The CDR3 runs 15 residues. Losses at the gene ends were 6 bases for V and 5 bases for J; bases not matched to a gene: 9. In nucleotides, the CDR3 is TGTGCCAGCAGCAAAACTCTAGCGGGAGTTGAGACCCAGTACTTC. It specifies CASSKTLAGVETQYF.

The CDR3 is CASSQVGGAKNIQYF. CDR3 DNA sequence: TGTGCCAGCAGCCAGGTTGGGGGAGCCAAAAACATTCAGTACTTC. V is TRBV14 and J is TRBJ2-4; perhaps D is TRBD1 or TRBD2 (5 bases each). The CDR3 runs to 15 residues. Germline lookup yields CDR1 SGHDN and CDR2 FVKESK. V lost 3 bases and J 0 bases, leaving 9 bases between the germline ends.

This clonotype came up a few times. The chain is built from TRBV27 and TRBJ1-6; 7 positions match TRBD1. The J segment lost 8 bases and the V segment lost 5 bases, leaving 15 bases of the junction unmatched. Germline CDR1 is MNHEY and CDR2 is SMNVEV (reference sequence). CDR3 length: 17 residues. CDR3: CASSPLMTGIRYSPLHF. CDR3 DNA: TGTGCCAGCAGTCCACTTATGACAGGGATTCGTTATTCACCCCTCCACTTT.

The gene calls are TRBV4-1 and TRBJ2-1, with 11 bases aligning to TRBD1. This CDR3 contains 15 residues. The V gene's germline CDR1 is MGHRA and CDR2 YSYEKL. J was trimmed by 8 bases and V by 4 bases; bases with no gene match: 7. The CDR3, as DNA: TGCGCCAGCAGCCCAGGGACAGGGGGAACGGATGAGCAGTTCTTC. This encodes CASSPGTGGTDEQFF.

This clonotype was observed a handful of times. This chain connects TRBV6-5 to TRBJ1-5, with D possibly matching TRBD1 (5 bases). The CDR3 runs to 18 residues. V was clipped by 1 base and J by 4 bases, with 20 bases between them. Germline V CDR1 and CDR2: MNHEY, SVGAGI. In nucleotides, the CDR3 is TGTGCCAGCAGTTACTTTTGGGGCAGGGAAAGGCGAAATCAGCCCCAGCATTTT. Protein: CASSYFWGRERRNQPQHF.

V usage is TRBV27 and J usage is TRBJ2-7; D remains unclear. Germline V gene sequence: CDR1 MNHEY, CDR2 SMNVEV (reference sequence). V was trimmed by 0 bases and J by 7 bases, leaving 13 bases between them. There are 14 residues in the CDR3. In nucleotides, the CDR3 is TGTGCCAGCAGTTTATCGGGAAGATCGTGGGAGCAGTACTTC. Protein product: CASSLSGRSWEQYF.

The V call is TRBV10-3, the J call TRBJ2-7; D remains ambiguous. The germline V gene encodes CDR1 ENHRY and CDR2 SYGVKD. CDR3 length equals 13 residues. The V and J ends lost 4 bases and 5 bases respectively, with 12 bases between them. CDR3 residues: CAISGRTSHEQYF. Here the CDR3 DNA reads TGTGCCATCAGTGGGCGAACATCGCACGAGCAGTACTTC.

This clonotype has just a few counts. This chain uses TRBV4-3 with TRBJ2-6, with D unclear. Trimming pared 3 bases from V and 8 bases from J, leaving 14 bases between. The CDR3 is 15 residues long. In germline, CDR1 is LGHNA, CDR2 YSLEER. The CDR3 reads CASSQAQQFTNVLTF. CDR3 DNA: TGCGCCAGCAGCCAGGCGCAACAATTTACCAACGTCCTGACTTTC.